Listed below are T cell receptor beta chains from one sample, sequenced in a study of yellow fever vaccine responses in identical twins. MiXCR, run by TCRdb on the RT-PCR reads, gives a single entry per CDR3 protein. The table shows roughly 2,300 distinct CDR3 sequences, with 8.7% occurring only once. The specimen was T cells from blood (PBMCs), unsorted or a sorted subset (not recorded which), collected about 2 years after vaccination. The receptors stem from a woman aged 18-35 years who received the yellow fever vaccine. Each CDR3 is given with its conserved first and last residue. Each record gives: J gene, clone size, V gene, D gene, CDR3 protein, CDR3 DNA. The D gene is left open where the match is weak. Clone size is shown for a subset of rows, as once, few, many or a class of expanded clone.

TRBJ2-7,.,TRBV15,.,CATSRVQGYEQYF,TGTGCCACCAGCAGGGTACAGGGCTACGAGCAGTACTTC
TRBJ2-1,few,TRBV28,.,CASSLGGTPYNEQFF,TGTGCCAGCAGTTTAGGGGGGACCCCCTACAATGAGCAGTTCTTC
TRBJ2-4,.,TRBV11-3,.,CASSLVPELAKNIQYF,TGTGCCAGCAGCTTAGTGCCGGAACTAGCCAAAAACATTCAGTACTTC
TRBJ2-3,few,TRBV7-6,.,CASSSRLVEGDTQYF,TGTGCCAGCAGCTCCCGACTAGTAGAAGGAGATACGCAGTATTTT
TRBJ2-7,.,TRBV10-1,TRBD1,CASSETGGSYEQYF,TGCGCCAGCAGTGAAACAGGGGGCTCCTACGAGCAGTACTTC
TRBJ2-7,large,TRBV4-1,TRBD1,CASSHARGHYEQYF,TGCGCCAGCAGCCATGCCAGGGGGCACTACGAGCAGTACTTC
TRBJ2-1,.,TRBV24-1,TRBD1,CATSDLTQGQGARDEQFF,TGTGCCACCAGTGATCTAACCCAGGGACAGGGGGCGAGGGATGAGCAGTTCTTC
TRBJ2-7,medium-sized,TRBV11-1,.,CASSGDPSRHYEQYF,TGTGCCAGCAGCGGGGACCCGTCGCGCCACTACGAGCAGTACTTC
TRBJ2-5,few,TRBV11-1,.,CASSLFPVRGGETQYF,TGTGCCAGCAGCTTATTTCCCGTCAGGGGCGGGGAGACCCAGTACTTC
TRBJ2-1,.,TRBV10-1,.,CASRPSLLYCPYNEQFF,TGCGCCAGCAGACCCTCTCTCCTCTATTGCCCCTACAATGAGCAGTTCTTC
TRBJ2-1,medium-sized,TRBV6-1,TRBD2,CASSQLAGGISEQFF,TGTGCCAGCAGCCAACTAGCGGGGGGGATTAGTGAGCAGTTCTTC
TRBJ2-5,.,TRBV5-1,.,CASSTIPQETQYF,TGCGCCAGCAGCACGATTCCCCAAGAGACCCAGTACTTC
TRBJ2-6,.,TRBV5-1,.,CASSLSGANVLTF,TGCGCCAGCAGCTTGTCTGGGGCCAACGTCCTGACTTTC
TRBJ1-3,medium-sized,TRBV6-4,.,CASQGPEHSGNTIYF,TGTGCCTCGCAGGGACCCGAACACTCTGGAAACACCATATATTTT
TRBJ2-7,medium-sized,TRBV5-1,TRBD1,CASSFSGTGVNEQYF,TGCGCCAGCAGCTTTTCCGGGACAGGGGTTAATGAGCAGTACTTC
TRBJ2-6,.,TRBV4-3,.,CASSQEVGSGANVLTF,TGCGCCAGCAGCCAAGAAGTGGGCTCTGGGGCCAACGTCCTGACTTTC
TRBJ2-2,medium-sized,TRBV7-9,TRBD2,CASSTRTSGGTGELFF,TGTGCCAGCAGCACCCGGACTAGCGGGGGCACCGGGGAGCTGTTTTTT
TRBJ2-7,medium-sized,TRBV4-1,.,CASSQRDGSSYEQYF,TGCGCCAGCAGCCAGAGGGACGGTAGCTCCTACGAGCAGTACTTC
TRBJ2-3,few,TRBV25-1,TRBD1,CASSDRDRATDTQYF,TGTGCCAGCAGTGACCGGGACAGGGCAACAGATACGCAGTATTTT
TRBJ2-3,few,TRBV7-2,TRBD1,CASSPDRASRGTDTQYF,TGTGCCAGCAGCCCGGACAGGGCATCGAGGGGCACAGATACGCAGTATTTT
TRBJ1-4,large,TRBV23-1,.,CASSPTGLEKLFF,TGCGCCAGCAGTCCTACGGGTTTGGAAAAACTGTTTTTT
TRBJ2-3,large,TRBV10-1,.,CASSESTGNMDTQYF,TGCGCCAGCAGTGAGTCCACCGGTAATATGGATACGCAGTATTTT
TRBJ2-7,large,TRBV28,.,CASSSPVAVYERQYF,TGTGCCAGCAGTTCCCCAGTTGCGGTTTACGAGCGGCAGTACTTC
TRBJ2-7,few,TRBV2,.,CASSELGSAPNRQYF,TGTGCCAGCAGTGAATTAGGCTCAGCCCCGAATAGGCAGTACTTC
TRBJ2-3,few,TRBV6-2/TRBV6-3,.,CASSPLYGADTQYF,TGTGCCAGCAGTCCGCTTTACGGCGCAGATACGCAGTATTTT
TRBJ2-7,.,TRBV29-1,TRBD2,CSVEKGAGGSEQYF,TGCAGCGTTGAGAAAGGGGCGGGAGGCTCCGAGCAGTACTTC
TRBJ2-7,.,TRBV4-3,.,CASSQDFSYEQYF,TGCGCCAGCAGCCAAGATTTTTCCTACGAGCAGTACTTC
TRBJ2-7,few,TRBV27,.,CASSMGTTYEQYF,TGTGCCAGCAGCATGGGTACGACCTACGAGCAGTACTTC
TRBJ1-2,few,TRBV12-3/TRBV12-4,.,CASSLSPPRQYGYTF,TGTGCCAGCAGCCTTTCTCCCCCAAGACAGTATGGCTACACCTTC
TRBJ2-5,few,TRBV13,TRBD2,CASGPRGEKETQYF,TGTGCCAGCGGCCCTCGGGGGGAAAAAGAGACCCAGTACTTC
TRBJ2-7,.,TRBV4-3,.,CASSQDRNYEQYF,TGCGCCAGCAGCCAAGATAGGAACTACGAGCAGTACTTC
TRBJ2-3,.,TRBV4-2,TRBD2,CASSQPGLATTDTQYF,TGTGCCAGCAGCCAACCGGGACTAGCGACCACAGATACGCAGTATTTT
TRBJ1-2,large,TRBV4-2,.,CASSQVSRDYGYTF,TGTGCCAGCAGCCAAGTCAGCAGGGACTATGGCTACACCTTC
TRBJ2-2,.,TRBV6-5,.,CASSYSGYRGGELFF,TGTGCCAGCAGTTATTCCGGTTATAGAGGCGGGGAGCTGTTTTTT